These 21 T cell receptor beta chains were all obtained from the same sample, sequenced in a study of blood T cell repertoires in COVID-19. Using immunoSEQ multiplex PCR, the repertoire was profiled, and TCRdb retains in-frame clones only, with some absent. Of 190,000 or so clones in the sample, 86% are singletons; the top ten hold roughly 2.9%. Sequenced material: peripheral blood. Source of these receptors: a woman aged 25 to 39 with active or convalescent COVID-19.

This chain links TRBV7-9 with TRBJ2-2; 8 positions agree with TRBD2. The CDR3 extends over 19 amino acids. The V and J ends lost 4 bases and 1 base, in that order; junction bases with no gene match: 14. Germline lookup yields CDR1 SEHNR and CDR2 FQNEAQ (reference sequence). CDR3 sequence reads: CASSSVMVAGSLNTGELFF. DNA for the CDR3: TGTGCCAGCAGCTCCGTAATGGTAGCGGGGAGCCTGAACACCGGGGAGCTGTTTTTT. The variable domain in full, with the rest retrieved from reference TRBV7-9 and TRBJ2-2, is DTGVSQNPRHKITKRGQNVTFRCDPISEHNRLYWYRQTLGQGPEFLTYFQNEAQLEKSRLLSDRFSAERPKGSFSTLEIQRTEQGDSAMYLCASSSVMVAGSLNTGELFFGEGSRLTVL.

V gene TRBV19 combines with J gene TRBJ2-4, with D maybe TRBD1 (6 bases). The CDR3 contains 16 residues. From germline, CDR1 is LNHDA and CDR2 SQIVND (reference sequence). V was cut by 6 bases and J by 2 bases, with 17 bases left in between. Here the CDR3 reads CASREATGSTKNIQYF. The CDR3 DNA reads TGTGCCAGTAGAGAGGCGACAGGATCGACCAAAAACATTCAGTACTTC. The whole variable domain, remainder taken from reference TRBV19 and TRBJ2-4, is DGGITQSPKYLFRKEGQNVTLSCEQNLNHDAMYWYRQDPGQGLRLIYYSQIVNDFQKGDIAEGYSVSREKKESFPLTVTSAQKNPTAFYLCASREATGSTKNIQYFGAGTRLSVL.

The gene calls are TRBV30 and TRBJ2-7; 8 bases line up with TRBD1. The germline CDR1 and CDR2 sequences are GTSNPN and SVGIG (reference sequence). Losses at the gene ends were 2 bases for V and 3 bases for J; bases not matched to a gene: 3. The CDR3 runs to 13 residues. Written as DNA, the CDR3 is TGTGCCTGGAGTACAGGACAGGGCTACGAGCAGTACTTC. This sequence encodes CAWSTGQGYEQYF.

This clone was observed a single time. DNA of the CDR3: TGTGCCAGCAGTTTAGGGAGATGGGATGAGCAGTTCTTC. It translates to CASSLGRWDEQFF. This chain joins TRBV27 and TRBJ2-1, with a possible D match to TRBD2 (5 bases). The CDR3 runs 13 residues. Germline values: CDR1 MNHEY, CDR2 SMNVEV (reference sequence). V lost 2 bases, J lost 8 bases, and 10 bases lay in between.

The chain has TRBV11-2 and TRBJ2-7; TRBD1 is a possible D gene (5 bases). CDR1 is SGHAT and CDR2 is FQNNGV in the germline V gene. CDR3 length: 14 residues. The V end lost 2 bases, the J end lost 5 bases, and 13 bases lay between the germline ends. For the CDR3, the DNA is TGTGCCAGCAGCTTATACCAGGGTCAGAACGAGCAGTACTTC. Translation gives CASSLYQGQNEQYF.

This clone was observed a few times. The gene calls are TRBV5-1 and TRBJ2-5; D may be TRBD2 (6 bases). Germline V gene lookup returns CDR1 SGHRS and CDR2 YFSETQ. V lost 4 bases and J 5 bases, leaving 18 bases between the germline ends. CDR3 length equals 15 residues. As DNA, the CDR3 is TGCGCCAGCAGCCCGGGGACTCCGGGGGTGGAGACCCAGTACTTC. Residues: CASSPGTPGVETQYF.

The gene calls are TRBV5-8 and TRBJ1-1, with TRBD1 matching 8 bases. The CDR3 totals 14 residues. Germline CDR1 and CDR2: SGHTS and YDEGEE. Trimming at V came to 5 bases and at J to 8 bases, leaving 11 bases not matched to a gene. The CDR3 sequence: CASSFGQGLVEAFF. The CDR3 region has the DNA TGTGCCAGCAGTTTCGGACAGGGTTTAGTCGAAGCTTTCTTT.

V gene TRBV7-9 combines with J gene TRBJ2-7, with TRBD1 matching over 7 bases. The CDR3 has 17 residues. Germline V lookup: CDR1 SEHNR, CDR2 FQNEAQ (reference sequence). With V trimmed by 11 bases and J by 6 bases, 25 bases remained unmatched. CDR3 in amino acids: CAGSERGLAPRPLEQYF. CDR3 DNA sequence: TGTGCCGGCTCCGAGAGGGGGCTTGCGCCCCGCCCCCTCGAGCAGTACTTC. The whole variable domain, remainder taken from reference TRBV7-9 and TRBJ2-7, is DTGVSQNPRHKITKRGQNVTFRCDPISEHNRLYWYRQTLGQGPEFLTYFQNEAQLEKSRLLSDRFSAERPKGSFSTLEIQRTEQGDSAMYLCAGSERGLAPRPLEQYFGPGTRLTVT.

This clone was detected once. V gene TRBV4-1 combines with J gene TRBJ2-7, with D maybe TRBD1 (6 bases). The length of the CDR3 is 15 residues. The ends were cut back, 2 bases at V and 0 bases at J, with 11 bases in the middle. CDR1 and CDR2 from the germline V gene are MGHRA and YSYEKL. The CDR3 DNA reads TGCGCCAGCAGCCAAATAGAGGACAGCTCCTACGAGCAGTACTTC. Amino acid sequence: CASSQIEDSSYEQYF.

The chain employs TRBV2 and TRBJ2-1; 9 nucleotides line up with TRBD2. Trimming took 7 bases from V and 0 from J; bases not matched to a gene: 4. The CDR3 has 15 amino acids. Germline V gene data show CDR1 as SNHLY and CDR2 as FYNNEI. The CDR3 DNA follows: TGTGCCAGCACCGCTAGCGGGAACTCCTACAATGAGCAGTTCTTC. It encodes CASTASGNSYNEQFF.

The gene calls are TRBV10-1 and TRBJ2-1; TRBD2 agrees at 10 bases. Trimming cost V 4 bases and J 7 bases; bases outside gene matches: 7. Per germline, CDR1 WNHNN and CDR2 SYGVQD (reference sequence). The CDR3 spans 15 residues. The CDR3 loop is CASSGSSGSKNEQFF. In nucleotides, the CDR3 is TGCGCCAGCAGTGGGTCTAGCGGGAGCAAAAATGAGCAGTTCTTC.

V is TRBV11-2 and J is TRBJ2-4; 7 bases agree with TRBD2. Germline V gene lookup returns CDR1 SGHAT and CDR2 FQNNGV. This CDR3 spans 17 amino acids. The junction had 18 bases not matched to a gene; V was cut back by 5 bases and J by 8 bases. CDR3 DNA: TGTGCCAGCAGCCCTTACCTTGGTGGCGGGAGTGGGGACATTCAGTACTTC. This encodes CASSPYLGGGSGDIQYF.

The V gene is TRBV9, the J gene TRBJ2-7; maybe TRBD2 (7 bases). Germline V lookup: CDR1 SGDLS, CDR2 YYNGEE. Trimming took 0 bases from V and 4 from J, leaving 14 bases between them. The CDR3 has 15 residues. The CDR3 nucleotides are TGTGCCAGCAGCGTAGTGGAGGGGGGGCTATACGAGCAGTACTTC. Amino acid sequence: CASSVVEGGLYEQYF.

The rearrangement uses TRBV5-4 and TRBJ2-2; TRBD1 matches 8 bases. Germline lookup yields CDR1 SGHNT and CDR2 YYREEE (reference sequence). Germline trimming cut 4 bases from V and 1 base from J; bases unmatched to any gene: 6. The CDR3 contains 16 residues. The CDR3: CASSQPGQGNTGELFF. The CDR3 DNA is TGTGCCAGCAGCCAACCCGGACAGGGGAACACCGGGGAGCTGTTTTTT.

CDR3 protein: CSASGTGGGNSPLHF. Here the CDR3 DNA reads TGCAGTGCTAGTGGGACAGGGGGCGGCAATTCACCCCTCCACTTT. The V call is TRBV20-1, the J call TRBJ1-6; 12 positions agree with TRBD1. Germline V gives CDR1 DFQATT, CDR2 SNEGSKA (reference sequence). The CDR3 runs to 15 residues. The V gene end was trimmed by 3 bases and the J gene end by 7 bases; junction bases not matched to a gene: 4.

This clone was observed a few times. The chain combines TRBV10-1 with TRBJ2-7; a possible D gene is TRBD1 (5 bases). Trimming left V 3 bases short and J 7 bases short, with 10 bases between. CDR1 and CDR2 from the germline V gene are WNHNN and SYGVQD (reference sequence). This CDR3 is 12 amino acids long. This CDR3 reads CASSDGHKEQYF. Written as DNA, the CDR3 is TGCGCCAGCAGTGATGGACATAAGGAGCAGTACTTC.

The rearrangement joins TRBV12-2 to TRBJ1-2; the table's D call TRBD1 went unverified against the DNA. TRBV12-2 is termed a pseudogene. This CDR3 has 15 amino acids. The CDR3, as DNA: TGTGCAAGTCGCTTTTTGGGGACAGTATACTATGGCTACACCTTC. Translated, it gives CASRFLGTVYYGYTF.

Comment on this clone: An end of the junction does not agree with germline; a read error may underlie this. The CDR3 nucleotides read TGTACCAGCAGTGACTGGGACAGGGGATCTGGGGCCAACGTCCTGACTTTC. Translation: CTSSDWDRGSGANVLTF. The genes are TRBV6-4 and TRBJ2-6; the match to TRBD1 covers 10 bases. The CDR3 consists of 17 residues. The V gene's germline CDR1 is MRHNA and CDR2 SNTAGT.

This chain connects TRBV7-9 to TRBJ2-1; 7 nucleotides agree with TRBD2. Germline CDR1 is SEHNR and CDR2 is FQNEAQ (reference sequence). The CDR3 consists of 18 residues. Unmatched junction bases numbered 13, after V lost 2 bases and J lost 3 bases. CDR3 loop: CASSLRGVGGPNYNEQFF. The CDR3, as DNA: TGTGCCAGCAGCTTACGGGGGGTGGGAGGGCCCAACTACAATGAGCAGTTCTTC. The entire variable domain, with the rest obtained from reference TRBV7-9 and TRBJ2-1, is as follows: DTGVSQNPRHKITKRGQNVTFRCDPISEHNRLYWYRQTLGQGPEFLTYFQNEAQLEKSRLLSDRFSAERPKGSFSTLEIQRTEQGDSAMYLCASSLRGVGGPNYNEQFFGPGTRLTVL.

The chain employs TRBV6-1 and TRBJ1-2; 8 bases match TRBD1. In germline, CDR1 is MNHNS, CDR2 SASEGT. Trimming removed 4 bases from V and 1 base from J; junction bases left unmatched: 8. This CDR3 has 16 amino acids. The CDR3 coding sequence is TGTGCCAGCAGTGCCCCGGGACAGGATATTAACTATGGCTACACCTTC. Its protein is CASSAPGQDINYGYTF.

J is TRBJ2-1 and V is TRBV9; a weak D match, TRBD1 (6 bases). CDR1 is SGDLS and CDR2 is YYNGEE in the germline V gene. Deletions cut 3 bases from V and 0 bases from J, with 16 bases between. The CDR3 runs to 17 residues. CDR3 loop: CASSGDLQGYSYNEQFF. As DNA, the CDR3 is TGTGCCAGCAGCGGAGACCTACAGGGCTACTCCTACAATGAGCAGTTCTTC.